This is a list of T cell receptor beta chains from one sample in a study of T cells in Graves' hyperthyroidism and ophthalmopathy. From the multiplex PCR reads, TCRdb called clonotypes with MiXCR, one entry per CDR3 protein. The sample has about 420,000 distinct CDR3 sequences, around 14% seen once. Sequenced input: blood. Receptors originate from a woman under 30 with Graves' hyperthyroidism. CDR3s include the opening cysteine and the closing phenylalanine or tryptophan. Fields, in order: CDR3 length, clone size, J gene, V gene, D gene, CDR3 DNA, CDR3 protein. D genes are given only for firm matches. A row's size may be missing; if present it is once, few, many or a size class.

length: 14; size: many; J: TRBJ1-1; V: TRBV2; D: -; DNA: TGTGCCAGCAGGGGGGACGGTAGGCGCACTGAAGCTTTCTTT; CDR3: CASRGDGRRTEAFF
length: 13; size: many; J: TRBJ1-2; V: TRBV2; D: TRBD1; DNA: TGTGCCAGCAGGGCGGGACAGGGGAGCGGCTACACCTTC; CDR3: CASRAGQGSGYTF
length: 15; size: many; J: TRBJ2-3; V: TRBV29-1; D: -; DNA: TGCAGCGTCCAAGGTCAGGCGATAGGGGGGGATACGCAGTATTTT; CDR3: CSVQGQAIGGDTQYF
length: 12; size: many; J: TRBJ1-1; V: TRBV29-1; D: -; DNA: TGCAGCTCTCGGGCGGAGAACACTGAAGCTTTCTTT; CDR3: CSSRAENTEAFF
length: 15; size: many; J: TRBJ1-3; V: TRBV12-3/TRBV12-4; D: -; DNA: TGTGCCAGCCCCACAAAGGAAGGCCCCTGGGTGACCATATATTTT; CDR3: CASPTKEGPWVTIYF
length: 13; size: few; J: TRBJ2-1; V: TRBV6-1; D: TRBD2; DNA: TGTGCCACAGCGGGAGCCTGGACGAATGAGCAGTTCTTC; CDR3: CATAGAWTNEQFF
length: 14; size: -; J: TRBJ2-5; V: TRBV5-1; D: TRBD2; DNA: TGCGCCAGCAGCTTGGCTCGGGGGGGAGAGACCCAGTACTTC; CDR3: CASSLARGGETQYF
length: 15; size: -; J: TRBJ2-7; V: TRBV27; D: -; DNA: TGTGCCAGCAGACCACTCCCGGGACTGCGCTACGAGCAGTACTTC; CDR3: CASRPLPGLRYEQYF
length: 16; size: many; J: TRBJ2-7; V: TRBV2; D: TRBD2; DNA: TGTGCCAGCAAATTTAGCGGGGATAACCGGCCCTACGAGCAGTACTTC; CDR3: CASKFSGDNRPYEQYF
length: 15; size: many; J: TRBJ2-3; V: TRBV4-2; D: -; DNA: TGTGCCAGCAGCCGCCGGGTCGGTAGCACAGATACGCAGTATTTT; CDR3: CASSRRVGSTDTQYF
length: 15; size: many; J: TRBJ2-7; V: TRBV19; D: TRBD2; DNA: TGTGCCAGTAGTATAGCGGGGACTAGCTCTCACGAGCAGTACTTC; CDR3: CASSIAGTSSHEQYF
length: 15; size: many; J: TRBJ2-1; V: TRBV18; D: -; DNA: TGTGCCAGCTCACCTCTCCAGGGGTCCTACAATGAGCAGTTCTTC; CDR3: CASSPLQGSYNEQFF
length: 14; size: many; J: TRBJ2-7; V: TRBV6-1; D: TRBD1; DNA: TGTGCCAGCCTCCAGACAGGGAGCTCCTACGAGCAGTACTTC; CDR3: CASLQTGSSYEQYF
length: 16; size: many; J: TRBJ1-1; V: TRBV5-5; D: TRBD1; DNA: TGTGCCAGCAGCTTAAGTTTTGAGGGGGCGGGCACTGAAGCTTTCTTT; CDR3: CASSLSFEGAGTEAFF
length: 15; size: many; J: TRBJ1-4; V: TRBV28; D: -; DNA: TGTGCCAGCAGTTTGAACGGGATTCCTAATGAAAAACTGTTTTTT; CDR3: CASSLNGIPNEKLFF
length: 15; size: many; J: TRBJ2-7; V: TRBV7-9; D: TRBD2; DNA: TGTGCGCTCGGGAAGGGAGGCGGGAGCGGATACGAGCAGTACTTC; CDR3: CALGKGGGSGYEQYF
length: 15; size: many; J: TRBJ2-2; V: TRBV6-1; D: TRBD1; DNA: TGTGCCATCAAGCGGACAGGGGGCGACACCGGGGAGCTGTTTTTT; CDR3: CAIKRTGGDTGELFF
length: 14; size: many; J: TRBJ2-1; V: TRBV7-3; D: -; DNA: TGTGCCAGCAGCTTAACGCAGACAGTTAATGAGCAGTTCTTC; CDR3: CASSLTQTVNEQFF
length: 15; size: many; J: TRBJ2-7; V: TRBV27; D: -; DNA: TGTGCCAGCAGGGGTGATAGACAAGGGGCCTACGAGCAGTACTTC; CDR3: CASRGDRQGAYEQYF
length: 16; size: -; J: TRBJ1-5; V: TRBV9; D: -; DNA: TGTGCCAGCAGCGTAGGTGGAGGTTTCGGGGACGAGCCCCAGCATTTT; CDR3: CASSVGGGFGDEPQHF
length: 15; size: many; J: TRBJ2-7; V: TRBV29-1; D: -; DNA: TGCAGCGTTGAAGCTTTCCGGGACACCTCCTACGAGCAGTACTTC; CDR3: CSVEAFRDTSYEQYF
length: 15; size: many; J: TRBJ2-7; V: TRBV12-3/TRBV12-4; D: TRBD2; DNA: TGTGCCAGCAGTTTTGGGCGGGGGGGCCAGGACGAGCAGTACTTC; CDR3: CASSFGRGGQDEQYF
length: 17; size: many; J: TRBJ1-6; V: TRBV27; D: TRBD1; DNA: TGTGCCAGCAGTTTATATACAGGGGGGTCCTATAATTCACCCCTCCACTTT; CDR3: CASSLYTGGSYNSPLHF
length: 13; size: -; J: TRBJ2-5; V: TRBV29-1; D: -; DNA: TGCAGCGTTGAACAGGGCGTCCAAGAGACCCAGTACTTC; CDR3: CSVEQGVQETQYF
length: 17; size: many; J: TRBJ2-5; V: TRBV24-1; D: TRBD2; DNA: TGTGCCACCAGTGATGATCGACTAGCTGCGTGGGGGGAGACCCAGTACTTC; CDR3: CATSDDRLAAWGETQYF
length: 18; size: -; J: TRBJ2-3; V: TRBV5-1; D: -; DNA: TGCGCCAGCAGCTTGGATGGCGGGTGGAGTGGTAGCACAGATACGCAGTATTTT; CDR3: CASSLDGGWSGSTDTQYF
length: 13; size: few; J: TRBJ2-1; V: TRBV19; D: TRBD2; DNA: TGTGCCAGTAGGGGACTAGCGGGATATGAGCAGTTCTTC; CDR3: CASRGLAGYEQFF
length: 16; size: many; J: TRBJ2-1; V: TRBV6-1; D: TRBD2; DNA: TGTGCCAGCAGTTACAGTGGGGGGACTAGAGTCAATGAGCAGTTCTTC; CDR3: CASSYSGGTRVNEQFF
length: 17; size: many; J: TRBJ2-5; V: TRBV6-2/TRBV6-3; D: TRBD2; DNA: TGTGCCAGCAGCGACGGACTAGCGGTACTCACGCGGGAGACCCAGTACTTC; CDR3: CASSDGLAVLTRETQYF
length: 16; size: -; J: TRBJ1-5; V: TRBV19; D: -; DNA: TGTGCCAGTAGTATAATAAAACGACGGGTCAATCAGCCCCAGCATTTT; CDR3: CASSIIKRRVNQPQHF
length: 14; size: many; J: TRBJ2-1; V: TRBV11-3; D: -; DNA: TGTGCCAGCAGCTTAGATCGGCTTGACAATGAGCAGTTCTTC; CDR3: CASSLDRLDNEQFF
length: 13; size: many; J: TRBJ1-2; V: TRBV6-1; D: -; DNA: TGTGCCAGCAGGGGAGACAGTGCCTATGGCTACACCTTC; CDR3: CASRGDSAYGYTF
length: 12; size: many; J: TRBJ1-2; V: TRBV27; D: -; DNA: TGTGCCAGCAAAACGGGATCCTTGGGCTACACCTTC; CDR3: CASKTGSLGYTF
length: 14; size: many; J: TRBJ1-4; V: TRBV2; D: -; DNA: TGTGCCAGCAGTGTAACAGGGCTTTATGAAAAACTGTTTTTT; CDR3: CASSVTGLYEKLFF
length: 15; size: many; J: TRBJ2-1; V: TRBV12-3/TRBV12-4; D: -; DNA: TGTGCCAGCAGTTTCTTAGGATCGGGGTGGAATGAGCAGTTCTTC; CDR3: CASSFLGSGWNEQFF
length: 13; size: few; J: TRBJ1-6; V: TRBV9; D: -; DNA: TGTGCCAGCAGCGAGGACAGTAATTCACCCCTCCACTTT; CDR3: CASSEDSNSPLHF
length: 16; size: -; J: TRBJ2-1; V: TRBV12-3/TRBV12-4; D: TRBD2; DNA: TGTGCCACCAAGGGGGGACTAGCGGGAGACTACAATGAGCAGTTCTTC; CDR3: CATKGGLAGDYNEQFF
length: 15; size: many; J: TRBJ2-3; V: TRBV28; D: -; DNA: TGTGCCAGCAGTTTAGCCGAACGGTCCGCAGATACGCAGTATTTT; CDR3: CASSLAERSADTQYF
length: 15; size: many; J: TRBJ1-1; V: TRBV3-1; D: -; DNA: TGTGCCAGCAGCCAAGATGTCGGGAAAGAAACTGAAGCTTTCTTT; CDR3: CASSQDVGKETEAFF
length: 17; size: -; J: TRBJ2-1; V: TRBV25-1; D: TRBD2; DNA: TGTGCCAGCAGTGAATTGTCCGGACTAGCGGAGCTCAATGAGCAGTTCTTC; CDR3: CASSELSGLAELNEQFF
length: 16; size: many; J: TRBJ2-5; V: TRBV20-1; D: TRBD2; DNA: TGCAGTGCTAGAGATCCTAGCGGGGGGTTTCAAGAGACCCAGTACTTC; CDR3: CSARDPSGGFQETQYF
length: 15; size: many; J: TRBJ2-6; V: TRBV6-1; D: -; DNA: TGTGCCAGCAGTGAAGTTGACTCTGGGGCCAACGTCCTGACTTTC; CDR3: CASSEVDSGANVLTF
length: 14; size: few; J: TRBJ1-2; V: TRBV5-4; D: TRBD1; DNA: TGTGCCAGCAGCTTGGTGGGGACAGCCTATGGCTACACCTTC; CDR3: CASSLVGTAYGYTF